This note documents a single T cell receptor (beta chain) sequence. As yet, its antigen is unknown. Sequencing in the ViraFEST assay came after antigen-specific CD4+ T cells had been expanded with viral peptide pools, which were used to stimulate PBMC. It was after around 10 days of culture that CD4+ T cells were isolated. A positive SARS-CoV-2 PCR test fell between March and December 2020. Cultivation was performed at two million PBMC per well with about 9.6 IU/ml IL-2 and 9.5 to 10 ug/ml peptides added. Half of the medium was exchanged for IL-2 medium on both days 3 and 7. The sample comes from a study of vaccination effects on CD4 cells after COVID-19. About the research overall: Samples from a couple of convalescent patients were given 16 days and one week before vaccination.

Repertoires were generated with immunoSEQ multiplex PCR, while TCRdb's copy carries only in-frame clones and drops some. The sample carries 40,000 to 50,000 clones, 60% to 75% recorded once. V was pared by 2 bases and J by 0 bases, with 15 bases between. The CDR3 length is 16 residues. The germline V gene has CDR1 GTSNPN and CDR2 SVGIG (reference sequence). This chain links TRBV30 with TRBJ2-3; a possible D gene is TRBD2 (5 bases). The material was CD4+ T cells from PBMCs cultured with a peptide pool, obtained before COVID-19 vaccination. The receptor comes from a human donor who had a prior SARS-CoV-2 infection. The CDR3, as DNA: TGTGCCTGGAGTCGCGCCTTAGCGTCTAGCACAGATACGCAGTATTTT. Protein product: CAWSRALASSTDTQYF.